Described below is a single T cell receptor (beta chain) sequence and its context. V lost 5 bases and J lost 6, with 23 bases in between. This CDR3 has 17 amino acids. Per germline, CDR1 SGHRS and CDR2 YFSETQ. The data belong to a study of shared clonotypes between healthy human individuals. The table came from immunoSEQ multiplex PCR; TCRdb's copy has only in-frame clones and leaves some out. This sample yields about 2.3 million clones, of which more than 85% are seen a single time; under 0.45% belongs to the top ten. The genes are TRBV5-1 and TRBJ2-2; a weak D match, TRBD2 (6 bases). This receptor was obtained from a young man in good health. Some clones in this sample may be carry-over from other donors' samples. Sequencing was carried out using naive CD4+ T cells from PBMCs. The subset is: CD45RA+ positively selected. The CDR3 region has the DNA TGCGCCAGCAGGTACCTAGTGGTGGAGGGATTCGCCGGGGAGCTGTTTTTT. It codes for CASRYLVVEGFAGELFF.